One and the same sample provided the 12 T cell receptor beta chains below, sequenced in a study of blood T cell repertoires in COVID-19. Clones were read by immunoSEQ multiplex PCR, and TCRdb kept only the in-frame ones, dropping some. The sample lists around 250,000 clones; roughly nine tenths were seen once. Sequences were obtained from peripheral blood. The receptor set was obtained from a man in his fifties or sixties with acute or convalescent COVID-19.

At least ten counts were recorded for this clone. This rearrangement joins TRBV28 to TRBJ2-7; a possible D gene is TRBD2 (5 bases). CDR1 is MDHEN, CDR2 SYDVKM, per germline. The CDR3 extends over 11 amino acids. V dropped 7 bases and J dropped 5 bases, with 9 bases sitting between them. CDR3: CASKGGHEQYF. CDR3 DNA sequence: TGTGCCAGCAAAGGAGGACACGAGCAGTACTTC.

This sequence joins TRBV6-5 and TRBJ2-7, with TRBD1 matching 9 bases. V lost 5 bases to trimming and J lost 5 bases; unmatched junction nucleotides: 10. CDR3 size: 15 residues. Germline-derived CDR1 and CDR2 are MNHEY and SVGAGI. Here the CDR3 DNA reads TGTGCCAGCAGTCCACCGGGACAGGGTAACCACGAGCAGTACTTC. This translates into CASSPPGQGNHEQYF.

The CDR3 here is CASSFSLRGQGGEQYF. The CDR3 nucleotides read TGTGCCAGCAGCTTTTCTCTAAGGGGCCAGGGAGGCGAGCAGTACTTC. The J gene is TRBJ2-7, the V gene TRBV7-9, with D maybe TRBD2 (6 bases). CDR1 and CDR2 from the germline V gene are SEHNR and FQNEAQ (reference sequence). The CDR3 totals 16 residues. Trimming took 3 bases from V and 6 from J, leaving 21 bases between them.

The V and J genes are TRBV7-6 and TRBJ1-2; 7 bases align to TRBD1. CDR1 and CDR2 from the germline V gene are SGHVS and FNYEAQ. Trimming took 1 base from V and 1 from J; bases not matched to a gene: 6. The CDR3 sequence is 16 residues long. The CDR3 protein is CASSLETGTFNYGYTF. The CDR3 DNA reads TGTGCCAGCAGCTTAGAGACAGGGACTTTTAACTATGGCTACACCTTC.

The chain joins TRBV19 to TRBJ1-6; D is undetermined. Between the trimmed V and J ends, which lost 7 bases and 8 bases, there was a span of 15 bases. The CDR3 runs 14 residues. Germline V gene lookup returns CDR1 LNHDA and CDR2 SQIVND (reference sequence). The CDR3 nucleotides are TGTGCCAGTACCTTGGCTCGGGAGGATTCACCCCTCCACTTT. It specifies CASTLAREDSPLHF.

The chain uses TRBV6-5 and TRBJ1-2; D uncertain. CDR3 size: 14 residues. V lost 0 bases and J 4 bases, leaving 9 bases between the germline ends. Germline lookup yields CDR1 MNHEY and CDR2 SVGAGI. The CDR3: CASSYSVTVYGYTF. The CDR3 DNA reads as TGTGCCAGCAGTTACTCGGTCACAGTCTATGGCTACACCTTC.

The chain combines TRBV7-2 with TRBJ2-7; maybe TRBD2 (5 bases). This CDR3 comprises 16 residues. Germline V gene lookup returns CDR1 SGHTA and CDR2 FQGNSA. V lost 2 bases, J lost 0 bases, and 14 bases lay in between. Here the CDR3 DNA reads TGTGCCAGCAGCTTACGGGGTTCGGGCAGCTCCTACGAGCAGTACTTC. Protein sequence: CASSLRGSGSSYEQYF.

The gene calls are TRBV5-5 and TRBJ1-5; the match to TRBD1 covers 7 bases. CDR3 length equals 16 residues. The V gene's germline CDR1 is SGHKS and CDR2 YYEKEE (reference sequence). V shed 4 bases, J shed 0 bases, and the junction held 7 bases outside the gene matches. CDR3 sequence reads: CASSQRDSDSNQPQHF. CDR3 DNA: TGTGCCAGCAGCCAACGGGACAGTGATAGCAATCAGCCCCAGCATTTT.

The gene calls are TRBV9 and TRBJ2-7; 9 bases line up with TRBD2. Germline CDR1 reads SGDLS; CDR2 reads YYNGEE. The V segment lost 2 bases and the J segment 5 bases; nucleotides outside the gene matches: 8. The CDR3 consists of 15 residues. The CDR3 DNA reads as TGTGCCAGCAGCGTCAGAGAGGGACTAGCCGACGAGCAGTACTTC. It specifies CASSVREGLADEQYF.

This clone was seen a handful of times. CDR3 sequence: CASSSIPGTANSPLHF. For the CDR3, the DNA is TGTGCCAGCAGTTCAATTCCCGGGACAGCTAATTCACCCCTCCACTTT. The chain links TRBV6-6 to TRBJ1-6; 7 bases line up with TRBD1. With V trimmed by 4 bases and J by 6 bases, 9 bases remained unmatched. CDR3 length: 16 amino acids. Germline V gene lookup returns CDR1 MNHNY and CDR2 SVGAGI (reference sequence).

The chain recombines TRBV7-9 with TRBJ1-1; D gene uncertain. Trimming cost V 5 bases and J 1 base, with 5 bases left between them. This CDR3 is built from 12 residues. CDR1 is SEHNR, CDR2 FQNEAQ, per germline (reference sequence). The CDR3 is CASSLSNTEAFF. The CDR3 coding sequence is TGTGCCAGCAGCCTCTCGAACACTGAAGCTTTCTTT.

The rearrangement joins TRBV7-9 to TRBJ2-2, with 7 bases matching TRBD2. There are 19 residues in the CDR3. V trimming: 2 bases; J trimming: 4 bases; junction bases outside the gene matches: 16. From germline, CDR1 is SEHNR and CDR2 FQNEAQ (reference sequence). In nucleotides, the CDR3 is TGTGCCAGCAGCTTATCTTCGACGGGGGGTCCGCCTGTCACCGGGGAGCTGTTTTTT. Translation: CASSLSSTGGPPVTGELFF. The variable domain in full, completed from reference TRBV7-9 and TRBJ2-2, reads DTGVSQNPRHKITKRGQNVTFRCDPISEHNRLYWYRQTLGQGPEFLTYFQNEAQLEKSRLLSDRFSAERPKGSFSTLEIQRTEQGDSAMYLCASSLSSTGGPPVTGELFFGEGSRLTVL.